This T cell receptor beta chain was found in a study of cytotoxic CD8 clonotypes in ibrutinib-treated CLL. On the study more broadly: Investigators collected response samples after a median about twelve months of treatment, range 6 to 36.

Findings and limits, study-wide: Against age-matched healthy donors, baseline clonality ran higher and tracked circulating CD8+ T-cell counts. An increase in clonality occurred at ibrutinib response, followed by a return toward baseline at progression.

The method was immunoSEQ multiplex PCR; TCRdb's version includes in-frame clones alone and lacks a portion of them. The repertoire consists of just over 200,000 clones, with about 75% occurring once and the leading ten covering roughly 6.4%. About this clone: Its antigen is still unknown.

For TCR beta libraries, roughly 2.2 micrograms of genomic DNA were obtained from cryopreserved PBMCs. The source of this sequence is a human donor with chronic lymphocytic leukemia. Sample: PBMCs, taken after 12 months of ibrutinib treatment.

DNA for the CDR3: TGTGCCAGCAGCCCTGGGACAAGTATCGATGGCTACACCTTC. Its translation: CASSPGTSIDGYTF. The rearrangement links TRBV5-6 to TRBJ1-2, with a tentative D call TRBD1 (6 bases). V was trimmed by 4 bases and J by 6 bases, leaving 16 bases between them. CDR3 length: 14 amino acids. CDR1 SGHDT and CDR2 YYEEEE come from the germline V gene.